The 30 T cell receptor beta chains below all came from one sample that was sequenced in a study of blood T cell repertoires in COVID-19. The data were produced by immunoSEQ multiplex PCR, yet TCRdb's version contains in-frame clones alone and is incomplete. The repertoire holds 52,000 or so clones, with approximately 84% as singletons. Sequences were obtained from peripheral blood. The receptor set was obtained from a man between 65 and 85 years old with active COVID-19.

This clone has a single count. The chain has TRBV2 and TRBJ2-1, with a weak D call TRBD2 (7 bases). V lost 3 bases and J 9 bases, leaving 12 bases between the germline ends. Germline V gene lookup returns CDR1 SNHLY and CDR2 FYNNEI. The CDR3 runs to 13 residues. The CDR3 reads CASSDRGAVEQFF. CDR3 DNA: TGTGCCAGCAGTGACCGGGGGGCGGTTGAGCAGTTCTTC.

The rearrangement joins TRBV5-6 to TRBJ1-1; TRBD1 might be the D (6 bases). CDR1 is SGHDT and CDR2 is YYEEEE in the germline V gene. The length of the CDR3 is 16 residues. The germline V and J ends were trimmed by 0 bases and 1 base, with 13 bases remaining between them. The CDR3 DNA sequence: TGTGCCAGCAGCTTGGCCATCGGACAGTCGAACACTGAAGCTTTCTTT. Translation gives CASSLAIGQSNTEAFF.

The rearrangement links TRBV5-5 to TRBJ1-1, with D perhaps TRBD1 (5 bases). V lost 0 bases and J 6 bases, leaving 9 bases between the germline ends. There are 13 residues in the CDR3. CDR1 is SGHKS and CDR2 is YYEKEE in the germline V gene (reference sequence). In DNA form, the CDR3 reads TGTGCCAGCAGCTTGGGATTGACAGCTGAAGCTTTCTTT. It specifies CASSLGLTAEAFF.

The V call is TRBV5-1, the J call TRBJ2-1; D is possibly TRBD2 (6 bases). The V end lost 4 bases, the J end lost 5 bases, and 16 bases lay between the germline ends. Germline CDR1 SGHRS, CDR2 YFSETQ. CDR3 length: 15 residues. The CDR3 bases are TGCGCCAGCAGCGCGGGACTCCTTCGGAACAATGAGCAGTTCTTC. It is translated as CASSAGLLRNNEQFF.

This clone was found many times. The chain recombines TRBV7-3 with TRBJ2-7; 8 bases align to TRBD2. The CDR3 has 15 amino acids. Germline trimming cut 0 bases from V and 1 base from J; bases unmatched to any gene: 2. Per germline, CDR1 SGHTA and CDR2 FQGTGA. The CDR3 region has the DNA TGTGCCAGCAGCTTAACTGCGGGGGGTTCCTACGAGCAGTACTTC. The encoded protein is CASSLTAGGSYEQYF.

The rearrangement uses TRBV24-1 and TRBJ2-2; 7 bases are shared with TRBD1. The CDR3 contains 16 residues. The V segment lost 4 bases and the J segment 2 bases; nucleotides outside the gene matches: 6. From germline, CDR1 is KGHDR and CDR2 SFDVKD. For the CDR3, the DNA is TGTGCCACCAGTGACCGAAGGGACAGCAACACCGGGGAGCTGTTTTTT. Its translation: CATSDRRDSNTGELFF.

This chain connects TRBV15 to TRBJ1-6; D is ambiguous. This CDR3 comprises 15 residues. V was trimmed by 3 bases and J by 5 bases, leaving 11 bases between them. CDR1 is LNHNV and CDR2 is YYDKDF in the germline V gene (reference sequence). The CDR3 coding sequence is TGTGCCACCAGCAGTGAGGCTTCGGATAATTCACCCCTCCACTTT. Protein sequence: CATSSEASDNSPLHF.

The rearrangement joins TRBV5-1 to TRBJ2-3, with D unclear. There are 14 residues in the CDR3. Trimming cost V 1 base and J 3 bases, with 9 bases left between them. The germline gives CDR1 SGHRS, CDR2 YFSETQ. This CDR3 reads CASSLNTHTDTQYF. The CDR3 DNA sequence: TGCGCCAGCAGCTTGAACACCCATACAGATACGCAGTATTTT.

The chain links TRBV4-1 to TRBJ2-1, with D possibly being TRBD2 (5 bases). Looked up from germline, CDR1 is MGHRA and CDR2 is YSYEKL. The CDR3 consists of 15 residues. Trimming shortened V by 0 bases and J by 8 bases, and 14 bases separated the two germline ends. CDR3 amino acids: CASSQDVVAGDEQFF. The CDR3 nucleotides read TGCGCCAGCAGCCAAGATGTTGTAGCCGGGGATGAGCAGTTCTTC.

This clone was found a few times. This chain joins TRBV19 and TRBJ1-5, with TRBD1 matching over 7 bases. CDR1 LNHDA and CDR2 SQIVND come from the germline V gene (reference sequence). V lost 5 bases, J lost 1 base, and 2 bases stayed unmatched. CDR3 length: 14 residues. CDR3 nucleotides: TGTGCCAGTAGTCCAGGGGGGAGCAATCAGCCCCAGCATTTT. As protein: CASSPGGSNQPQHF.

V gene TRBV28 combines with J gene TRBJ2-2; possible D gene TRBD1, 7 bases. Germline V gene lookup returns CDR1 MDHEN and CDR2 SYDVKM. The CDR3 runs 16 residues. V lost 7 bases and J 1 base, leaving 16 bases between the germline ends. The CDR3 DNA reads TGTGCCAGCATCAAATGGAGGGGGCAGAACACCGGGGAGCTGTTTTTT. It translates to CASIKWRGQNTGELFF.

The V gene is TRBV27, the J gene TRBJ1-1, with 11 nucleotides matching TRBD1. Germline values: CDR1 MNHEY, CDR2 SMNVEV (reference sequence). CDR3 length equals 14 residues. The trim removed 5 bases at V and 7 bases at J, leaving 6 bases unmatched. DNA for the CDR3: TGTGCCAGCAGTGCCGGACAGGGGGCACTTGAAGCTTTCTTT. This encodes CASSAGQGALEAFF.

V usage is TRBV28 and J usage is TRBJ2-7, with 9 nucleotides matching TRBD1. CDR1 and CDR2 (germline): MDHEN, SYDVKM. The V segment lost 6 bases and the J segment 2 bases; nucleotides outside the gene matches: 17. The CDR3 totals 18 residues. CDR3 region: CASSSFGTPGQGPYEQYF. The CDR3, as DNA: TGTGCCAGCAGCTCCTTTGGGACCCCGGGACAGGGCCCCTACGAGCAGTACTTC.

The rearrangement links TRBV27 to TRBJ2-2, with 7 bases matching TRBD1. With 6 bases clipped from V and 0 bases from J, the junction kept 7 bases outside the gene matches. Germline CDR1 reads MNHEY; CDR2 reads SMNVEV (reference sequence). The CDR3 runs to 16 residues. Here the CDR3 reads CASRPLGTANTGELFF. The CDR3, as DNA: TGTGCCAGCAGACCCCTCGGGACAGCGAACACCGGGGAGCTGTTTTTT.

The chain uses TRBV11-2 and TRBJ2-1; the D gene is possibly TRBD2 (7 bases). The CDR3 extends over 15 amino acids. CDR1 is SGHAT and CDR2 is FQNNGV in the germline V gene. V was trimmed by 4 bases and J by 7 bases, leaving 17 bases between them. The DNA of the CDR3 is TGTGCCAGCAGCTCGCTCCGGGGGGCTGGGAATGAGCAGTTCTTC. This encodes CASSSLRGAGNEQFF.

This clone showed up just once. The CDR3 sequence: CASSQAAAGGYNEQFF. The DNA for the CDR3 is TGCGCCAGCAGCCAAGCGGCCGCGGGAGGGTACAATGAGCAGTTCTTC. V is TRBV4-1 and J is TRBJ2-1, with 9 positions matching TRBD2. The CDR3 is 16 residues long. Germline values: CDR1 MGHRA, CDR2 YSYEKL. With 1 base clipped from V and 4 bases from J, the junction kept 5 bases outside the gene matches.

This chain joins TRBV13 and TRBJ1-2; 10 positions match TRBD1. The trim removed 5 bases at V and 4 bases at J, leaving 7 bases unmatched. The CDR3 consists of 15 residues. In germline, CDR1 is PRHDT, CDR2 FYEKMQ (reference sequence). CDR3 bases: TGTGCCAGCAGCCCAGGGACAGGGGTGGGCTATGGCTACACCTTC. Its protein is CASSPGTGVGYGYTF.

This sequence joins TRBV7-8 and TRBJ2-7; 10 bases line up with TRBD2. The CDR3 has 16 amino acids. Trimming at V came to 5 bases and at J to 5 bases, leaving 12 bases not matched to a gene. Germline V lookup: CDR1 SGHVS, CDR2 FQNEAQ. CDR3 amino acids: CASSHHLASGSDEQYF. CDR3 bases: TGTGCCAGCAGCCATCACTTGGCTAGCGGGAGTGACGAGCAGTACTTC. Based on the CDR3 plus reference TRBV7-8 and TRBJ2-7, the full variable domain is GAGVSQSPRYKVAKRGQDVALRCDPISGHVSLFWYQQALGQGPEFLTYFQNEAQLDKSGLPSDRFFAERPEGSVSTLKIQRTQQEDSAVYLCASSHHLASGSDEQYFGPGTRLTVT.

This clone rates as medium-sized (0.01 to 0.1%). The CDR3 is CASRRSPITAEYF. The CDR3 nucleotides are TGTGCCAGTAGAAGGTCACCCATAACGGCGGAATACTTC. The rearrangement uses TRBV19 and TRBJ2-7; D gene unclear. With 6 bases removed from V and 13 bases from J, the gap between germline ends came to 22 bases. The CDR3 spans 13 residues. Per germline, CDR1 LNHDA and CDR2 SQIVND (reference sequence).

The chain has TRBV19 and TRBJ1-6, with D perhaps matching TRBD1 (5 bases). Germline V gene sequence: CDR1 LNHDA, CDR2 SQIVND (reference sequence). V dropped 2 bases and J dropped 5 bases, with 22 bases sitting between them. This CDR3 contains 19 residues. Here the CDR3 DNA reads TGTGCCAGTAGTATAAAATCCTCCCTTCGACAGATCCATAATTCACCCCTCCACTTT. Encoded protein: CASSIKSSLRQIHNSPLHF.

This clone was found once. The CDR3 here is CASSPQDNNQPQHF. In nucleotides, the CDR3 is TGTGCCAGCTCACCACAGGACAACAATCAGCCCCAGCATTTT. The chain combines TRBV18 with TRBJ1-5, with a weak D call TRBD1 (5 bases). Per the germline V gene, CDR1 is KGHSH and CDR2 is LQKENI. The CDR3 has 14 amino acids. The V end was cut by 1 base, the J end by 3 bases, with 7 bases between.

The V and J genes are TRBV5-1 and TRBJ1-1; no firm D call. Germline loops: CDR1 SGHRS, CDR2 YFSETQ. V was pared by 0 bases and J by 8 bases, with 11 bases between. This CDR3 region has 13 residues. CDR3 protein: CASSLDPQAEAFF. In DNA, the CDR3 is TGCGCCAGCAGCTTGGACCCCCAGGCGGAAGCTTTCTTT. Using reference TRBV5-1 and TRBJ1-1 for the parts outside the CDR3, the full variable domain is KAGVTQTPRYLIKTRGQQVTLSCSPISGHRSVSWYQQTPGQGLQFLFEYFSETQRNKGNFPGRFSGRQFSNSRSEMNVSTLELGDSALYLCASSLDPQAEAFFGQGTRLTVV.

This chain connects TRBV15 to TRBJ2-7, with 10 bases fitting TRBD1. The germline gives CDR1 LNHNV, CDR2 YYDKDF (reference sequence). The CDR3 spans 15 residues. The V segment lost 1 base and the J segment 2 bases; nucleotides outside the gene matches: 2. This CDR3 reads CATSRAGQGTYEQYF. The CDR3 DNA sequence: TGTGCCACCAGCAGAGCGGGACAGGGGACCTACGAGCAGTACTTC. Filled out from reference TRBV15 and TRBJ2-7, the complete variable domain reads DAMVIQNPRYQVTQFGKPVTLSCSQTLNHNVMYWYQQKSSQAPKLLFHYYDKDFNNEADTPDNFQSRRPNTSFCFLDIRSPGLGDTAMYLCATSRAGQGTYEQYFGPGTRLTVT.

In its sample, this clone was seen once. J is TRBJ2-7 and V is TRBV29-1, with 7 bases identical to TRBD2. Germline CDR1 and CDR2: SQVTM and ANQGSEA. The V segment lost 4 bases and the J segment 2 bases; nucleotides outside the gene matches: 11. The CDR3 is 15 amino acids. CDR3 DNA: TGCAGCGTTGCTGACGCGGGAGCTGCCCCCTACGAGCAGTACTTC. Translating gives CSVADAGAAPYEQYF.

This clone was seen only once. This chain connects TRBV7-2 to TRBJ2-5; D is undetermined. The CDR3 is 14 residues long. CDR1 is SGHTA, CDR2 FQGNSA, per germline. The V end was cut by 5 bases, the J end by 1 base, with 11 bases between. The CDR3 nucleotides are TGTGCCAGCAGCCCCGGCGGAACCCAAGAGACCCAGTACTTC. Amino acid sequence: CASSPGGTQETQYF.

The chain uses TRBV19 and TRBJ2-5; 8 bases agree with TRBD1. CDR3 size: 16 residues. The junction had 10 bases not matched to a gene; V was cut back by 2 bases and J by 5 bases. Germline V gene lookup returns CDR1 LNHDA and CDR2 SQIVND (reference sequence). Here the CDR3 DNA reads TGTGCCAGTAGTATAAGTAGTCAGGGGGCCCACGAGACCCAGTACTTC. Amino acid sequence: CASSISSQGAHETQYF.

This chain uses TRBV2 with TRBJ2-3, with D perhaps matching TRBD1 (5 bases). Trimming shortened V by 0 bases and J by 6 bases, and 10 bases separated the two germline ends. This CDR3 region has 14 residues. Per the germline V gene, CDR1 is SNHLY and CDR2 is FYNNEI. CDR3 loop: CASSEAGLRDTQYF. The CDR3, as DNA: TGTGCCAGCAGTGAAGCGGGGCTGAGGGATACGCAGTATTTT.

The rearrangement joins TRBV5-6 to TRBJ2-2; D is uncertain. Germline V lookup: CDR1 SGHDT, CDR2 YYEEEE. The CDR3 loop spans 12 amino acids. The V end lost 4 bases, the J end lost 5 bases, and 6 bases lay between the germline ends. CDR3: CASSPYTGELFF. The CDR3 nucleotides are TGTGCCAGCAGCCCCTATACCGGGGAGCTGTTTTTT.

This chain joins TRBV7-8 and TRBJ2-2; 8 nucleotides line up with TRBD2. The CDR3 is made up of 17 amino acids. Germline lookup yields CDR1 SGHVS and CDR2 FQNEAQ. V was pared by 0 bases and J by 1 base, with 4 bases of the junction left unmatched. The CDR3 DNA reads as TGTGCCAGCAGCTTAGCGCGGCTAGCGGGGAACACCGGGGAGCTGTTTTTT. Encoded protein: CASSLARLAGNTGELFF.

The V call is TRBV7-2, the J call TRBJ2-7; 8 bases are a match to TRBD2. The CDR3 runs to 14 residues. Germline-derived CDR1 and CDR2 are SGHTA and FQGNSA. V dropped 5 bases and J dropped 4; count of bases not matched to a gene: 7. CDR3 amino acids: CASSQNLAGYEQYF. The CDR3 DNA follows: TGTGCCAGCAGCCAGAATCTAGCGGGTTACGAGCAGTACTTC.